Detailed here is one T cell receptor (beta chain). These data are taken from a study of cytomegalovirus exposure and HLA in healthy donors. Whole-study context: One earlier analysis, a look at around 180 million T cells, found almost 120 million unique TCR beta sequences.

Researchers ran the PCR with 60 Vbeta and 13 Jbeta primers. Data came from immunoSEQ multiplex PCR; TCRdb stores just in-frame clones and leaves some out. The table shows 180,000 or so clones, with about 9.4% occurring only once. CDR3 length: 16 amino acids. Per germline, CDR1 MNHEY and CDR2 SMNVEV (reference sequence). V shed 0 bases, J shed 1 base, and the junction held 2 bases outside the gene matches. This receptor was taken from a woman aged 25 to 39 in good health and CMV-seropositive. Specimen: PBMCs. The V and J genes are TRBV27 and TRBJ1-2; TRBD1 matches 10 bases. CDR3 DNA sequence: TGTGCCAGCAGTTTATCAGGACAGGGGGATAACTATGGCTACACCTTC. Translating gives CASSLSGQGDNYGYTF.